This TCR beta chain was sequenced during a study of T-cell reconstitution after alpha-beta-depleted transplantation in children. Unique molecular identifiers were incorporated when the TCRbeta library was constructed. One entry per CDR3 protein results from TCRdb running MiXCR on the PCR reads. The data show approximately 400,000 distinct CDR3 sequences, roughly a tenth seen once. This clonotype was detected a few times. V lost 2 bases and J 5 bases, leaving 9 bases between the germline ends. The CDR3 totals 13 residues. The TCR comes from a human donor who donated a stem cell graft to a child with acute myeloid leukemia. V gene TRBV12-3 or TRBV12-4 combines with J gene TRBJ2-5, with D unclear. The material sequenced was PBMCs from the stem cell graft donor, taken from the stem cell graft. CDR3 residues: CASSLTISETQYF. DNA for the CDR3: TGTGCCAGCAGTTTAACTATCTCGGAGACCCAGTACTTC.